These 14 T cell receptor beta chains originate from one sample sequenced in a study of cytomegalovirus exposure and HLA in healthy donors. A multiplex PCR was run with 60 Vbeta primers and 13 Jbeta primers. Sequencing was performed with immunoSEQ multiplex PCR; in TCRdb, only in-frame clones are kept and a portion is missing. The data hold 150,000 to 200,000 clones, with roughly 80% observed a single time. What was sequenced was PBMCs. All receptors derive from a woman aged 18-29 years in good health and CMV-seronegative.

The chain uses TRBV28 and TRBJ2-5, with D unresolved. The CDR3 consists of 14 residues. Germline CDR1 and CDR2: MDHEN and SYDVKM. The V gene lost 1 base and the J gene lost 3 bases, with 9 bases spanning the gap. For the CDR3, the DNA is TGTGCCAGCAGTTTATTATGGCCGAAAGAGACCCAGTACTTC. Protein: CASSLLWPKETQYF.

The V and J genes are TRBV6-6 and TRBJ2-7; 10 bases map to TRBD1. J gave up 2 bases and V 5 bases, and 6 bases lay outside the gene matches. The CDR3 runs 15 residues. Germline CDR1 MNHNY, CDR2 SVGAGI (reference sequence). The CDR3 region has the DNA TGTGCCAGCAGTCGACAGGGGGCCGGAGCCTACGAGCAGTACGTC. Its translation: CASSRQGAGAYEQYV.

The V gene is TRBV6-1, the J gene TRBJ1-5; the D is unclear. The CDR3 runs to 14 residues. Trimming left V 0 bases short and J 5 bases short, with 8 bases between. Germline-derived CDR1 and CDR2 are MNHNS and SASEGT. The CDR3 spells CASSEALVDQPQHF. CDR3 coding DNA: TGTGCCAGCAGTGAAGCGCTCGTAGATCAGCCCCAGCATTTT.

V usage is TRBV11-3 and J usage is TRBJ1-1; perhaps TRBD1 as D (5 bases). This CDR3 has 15 amino acids. The V end was cut by 1 base, the J end by 4 bases, with 13 bases between. The germline V gene encodes CDR1 SGHNT and CDR2 YENEEA. CDR3 bases: TGTGCCAGCAGCTTAGTCCAGGGATTTGCCACTGAAGCTTTCTTT. Its translation is CASSLVQGFATEAFF. Looking up the rest from reference TRBV11-3 and TRBJ1-1 gives the full variable domain: EAGVVQSPRYKIIEKKQPVAFWCNPISGHNTLYWYLQNLGQGPELLIRYENEEAVDDSQLPKDRFSAERLKGVDSTLKIQPAELGDSAVYLCASSLVQGFATEAFFGQGTRLTVV.

J is TRBJ1-1 and V is TRBV18; tentatively, D is TRBD1 (5 bases). Trimming shortened V by 5 bases and J by 3 bases, and 13 bases separated the two germline ends. Looked up from germline, CDR1 is KGHSH and CDR2 is LQKENI. CDR3 length: 14 amino acids. Here the CDR3 DNA reads TGTGCCAGCTCAATCGGGGGAGGGGACACTGAAGCTTTCTTT. It codes for CASSIGGGDTEAFF.

The chain joins TRBV7-9 to TRBJ2-1; 12 bases align to TRBD2. The germline V gene encodes CDR1 SEHNR and CDR2 FQNEAQ (reference sequence). CDR3 size: 16 residues. V shed 6 bases and J 8 bases; nucleotides not matched to a gene: 11. The CDR3 sequence is CASRTTGTSGPHEQFF. The CDR3, as DNA: TGTGCCAGCAGGACTACCGGGACTAGCGGGCCCCATGAGCAGTTCTTC.

The rearrangement uses TRBV4-3 and TRBJ2-1; 11 bases agree with TRBD2. Germline-derived CDR1 and CDR2 are LGHNA and YSLEER. This CDR3 contains 15 residues. After removal of 6 bases from V and 10 bases from J, the junction contained 11 bases not matched to a gene. The CDR3 spells CASRTTSGGGGEQFF. CDR3 DNA sequence: TGCGCCAGCAGAACAACTAGCGGGGGCGGGGGGGAGCAGTTCTTC.

The V and J genes are TRBV7-9 and TRBJ2-3; D is ambiguous. The CDR3 totals 13 residues. Germline lookup yields CDR1 SEHNR and CDR2 FQNEAQ (reference sequence). The V and J ends lost 4 bases and 4 bases respectively, with 9 bases between them. CDR3 nucleotides: TGTGCCAGCAGCTGGCTTGAGGCAGATACGCAGTATTTT. It encodes CASSWLEADTQYF.

The V and J genes are TRBV9 and TRBJ1-1; no clear D. The CDR3 consists of 14 residues. V was cut by 4 bases and J by 3 bases, with 13 bases left in between. Germline lookup yields CDR1 SGDLS and CDR2 YYNGEE. The CDR3 DNA reads as TGTGCCAGCAGCTCTGGAGGTTCGGACACTGAAGCTTTCTTT. As protein: CASSSGGSDTEAFF.

The rearrangement uses TRBV9 and TRBJ2-3, with D possibly TRBD2 on 5 matching bases. Germline V CDR1 and CDR2: SGDLS, YYNGEE. This CDR3 contains 12 residues. Trimming left V 5 bases short and J 3 bases short, with 7 bases between. CDR3: CASRGSTDTQYF. Written as DNA, the CDR3 is TGTGCCAGCAGAGGGAGTACAGATACGCAGTATTTT.

The chain recombines TRBV5-6 with TRBJ2-5, with D possibly matching TRBD2 (5 bases). V dropped 1 base and J dropped 10 bases, with 20 bases sitting between them. Germline CDR1 is SGHDT and CDR2 is YYEEEE. The CDR3 covers 15 residues. The CDR3 DNA sequence: TGTGCCAGCAGCTTGCACCTTAATGTTCTCGGGGACCAGTACTTC. Amino acid sequence: CASSLHLNVLGDQYF. The whole variable domain, filled in from reference TRBV5-6 and TRBJ2-5, reads DAGVTQSPTHLIKTRGQQVTLRCSPKSGHDTVSWYQQALGQGPQFIFQYYEEEERQRGNFPDRFSGHQFPNYSSELNVNALLLGDSALYLCASSLHLNVLGDQYFGPGTRLLVL.

The gene calls are TRBV19 and TRBJ1-4, with D unresolved. Germline V CDR1 and CDR2: LNHDA, SQIVND (reference sequence). V shed 3 bases and J shed 0 bases, with 5 bases lying between them. There are 14 residues in the CDR3. The CDR3 DNA reads TGTGCCAGTAGTATCACAGCAACTAATGAAAAACTGTTTTTT. This sequence encodes CASSITATNEKLFF.

This clone was seen a handful of times. This chain links TRBV10-3 with TRBJ2-4; TRBD2 matches 10 bases. The CDR3 has 15 residues. CDR1 and CDR2 (germline): ENHRY, SYGVKD. V lost 8 bases to trimming and J lost 8 bases; unmatched junction nucleotides: 12. The CDR3 loop is CAIGVAAGGGYIQYF. As DNA, the CDR3 is TGTGCCATCGGTGTAGCAGCGGGAGGGGGGTACATTCAGTACTTC.

The chain has TRBV4-1 and TRBJ2-5, with 16 positions matching TRBD2. The V gene's germline CDR1 is MGHRA and CDR2 YSYEKL. The junction had 1 base not matched to a gene; V was cut back by 4 bases and J by 2 bases. The CDR3 covers 16 residues. The DNA of the CDR3 is TGCGCCAGCAGCCGGGGACTAGCGGGAGGGCAAGAGACCCAGTACTTC. Translation gives CASSRGLAGGQETQYF.